One and the same sample provided the 29 T cell receptor beta chains below, sequenced in a study of blood T cell repertoires in COVID-19. The assay was immunoSEQ multiplex PCR, and TCRdb's table has in-frame clones only and misses some. The table records around 18,000 clones, about four fifths of them present only once. Sequencing was performed on peripheral blood. The receptors here all came from a man at least 80 years old with acute or convalescent COVID-19.

This chain joins TRBV19 and TRBJ1-1, with 7 bases fitting TRBD1. The CDR3 totals 14 residues. CDR1 and CDR2 from the germline V gene are LNHDA and SQIVND (reference sequence). With V trimmed by 3 bases and J by 3 bases, 4 bases remained unmatched. The CDR3 loop reads CASSIHTGDTEAFF. The CDR3, as DNA: TGTGCCAGTAGTATTCATACAGGGGACACTGAAGCTTTCTTT.

This clone came up a few times. The chain couples TRBV18 to TRBJ1-3; no clear D gene. The CDR3 totals 13 residues. Between the trimmed V and J ends, which lost 6 bases and 8 bases, there was a span of 14 bases. Germline lookup yields CDR1 KGHSH and CDR2 LQKENI. In DNA form, the CDR3 reads TGTGCCAGCTCTCCCGACTTGTGGGACACCATATATTTT. Residues: CASSPDLWDTIYF.

The V and J genes are TRBV9 and TRBJ1-3; a possible D gene is TRBD1 (6 bases). This CDR3 spans 14 amino acids. V was shortened by 2 bases and J by 1 base, with 7 bases between the two germline ends. Germline-derived CDR1 and CDR2 are SGDLS and YYNGEE. The CDR3 region has the DNA TGTGCCAGCAGCGTCACAGGGTCTGGAAACACCATATATTTT. It translates to CASSVTGSGNTIYF.

The chain joins TRBV21-1 to TRBJ1-2. TRBV21-1 is a listed pseudogene. The CDR3 loop spans 15 amino acids. The CDR3 nucleotides are TGTGCCAGCAGCAAAGAGGGGGGGCTCAGGAATGGCTACACCTTC. Translated, it gives CASSKEGGLRNGYTF.

The rearrangement links TRBV29-1 to TRBJ1-3; D is ambiguous. CDR1 and CDR2 from the germline V gene are SQVTM and ANQGSEA. The germline V and J ends were trimmed by 4 bases and 2 bases, with 9 bases remaining between them. The CDR3 is 13 residues long. CDR3 nucleotide sequence: TGCAGCGTTGTTTCGAGGCCTGGAAACACCATATATTTT. Translating it yields CSVVSRPGNTIYF.

The chain couples TRBV29-1 to TRBJ2-3, with TRBD2 identical over 14 bases. The CDR3 has 14 residues. Per germline, CDR1 SQVTM and CDR2 ANQGSEA. Trimming cost V 5 bases and J 8 bases; bases outside gene matches: 6. CDR3 amino acids: CSVSTSGGAGTQYF. The CDR3 nucleotides read TGCAGCGTTTCGACTAGCGGGGGGGCCGGTACGCAGTATTTT.

This sequence joins TRBV3-1 (or the pseudogene TRBV3-2) and TRBJ1-1, with a possible D match to TRBD1 (5 bases). Trimming took off 3 bases at V and 6 bases at J, with 8 bases between the two ends. This CDR3 comprises 12 residues. Germline assignment: CDR1 LGHDT and CDR2 YNNKEL (reference sequence). The CDR3 sequence: CASSQGEAEAFF. CDR3 in DNA: TGTGCCAGCAGCCAGGGGGAGGCTGAAGCTTTCTTT.

This rearrangement joins TRBV7-3 to TRBJ2-3; 14 positions match TRBD2. The CDR3 consists of 17 residues. The germline gives CDR1 SGHTA, CDR2 FQGTGA. Germline trimming cut 0 bases from V and 5 bases from J; bases unmatched to any gene: 4. This CDR3 reads CASSLTGLAGVGDTQYF. For the CDR3, the DNA is TGTGCCAGCAGCTTAACGGGACTAGCGGGGGTGGGAGATACGCAGTATTTT.

The CDR3 DNA reads as TGTGCCAGCAGCTTATGGCGGGGGGAAAACATTCAGTACTTC. Its translation is CASSLWRGENIQYF. The chain joins TRBV7-2 to TRBJ2-4; TRBD2 matches at 8 bases. With V trimmed by 2 bases and J by 5 bases, 2 bases remained unmatched. The germline gives CDR1 SGHTA, CDR2 FQGNSA. The CDR3 totals 14 residues.

The chain is built from TRBV3-1 (or the pseudogene TRBV3-2) and TRBJ2-5; 14 nucleotides agree with TRBD2. This CDR3 region has 16 residues. The J segment lost 4 bases and the V segment lost 5 bases, leaving 6 bases of the junction unmatched. The V gene's germline CDR1 is LGHDT and CDR2 YNNKEL (reference sequence). Written as DNA, the CDR3 is TGTGCCAGCAGCGCCGGACTAGCGGGGGGCGGAGAGACCCAGTACTTC. Its translation: CASSAGLAGGGETQYF.

The gene calls are TRBV7-2 and TRBJ1-5; D is unresolved. The ends were cut back, 2 bases at V and 0 bases at J, with 8 bases in the middle. The CDR3 extends over 15 amino acids. CDR1 is SGHTA, CDR2 FQGNSA, per germline. The CDR3 loop reads CASSLSPVSNQPQHF. CDR3 DNA sequence: TGTGCCAGCAGCTTAAGTCCAGTTAGCAATCAGCCCCAGCATTTT.

The rearrangement links TRBV4-3 to TRBJ1-4; maybe TRBD1 (5 bases). CDR1 is LGHNA, CDR2 YSLEER, per germline. V shed 7 bases and J shed 1 base, with 13 bases lying between them. The CDR3 runs to 15 residues. The CDR3 DNA reads as TGCGCCAGCACTGTTGTAAGGGGAACTAATGAAAAACTGTTTTTT. Translated: CASTVVRGTNEKLFF.

This chain connects TRBV11-3 to TRBJ2-6, with D uncertain. Trimming shortened V by 3 bases and J by 4 bases, and 4 bases separated the two germline ends. CDR1 and CDR2 from the germline V gene are SGHNT and YENEEA. The CDR3 has 13 residues. This CDR3 reads CASSFRGANVLTF. In DNA, the CDR3 is TGTGCCAGCAGCTTTAGAGGGGCCAACGTCCTGACTTTC.

DNA for the CDR3: TGTGCCAGCAGCCGTCCCGGGACAGGGAAGAATGAAAAACTGTTTTTT. Amino acids: CASSRPGTGKNEKLFF. The chain recombines TRBV7-2 with TRBJ1-4, with 9 bases matching TRBD1. CDR3 length: 16 residues. V was pared by 5 bases and J by 5 bases, with 9 bases of the junction left unmatched. Germline V gives CDR1 SGHTA, CDR2 FQGNSA.

The chain uses TRBV7-9 and TRBJ1-3, with D uncertain. The CDR3 contains 16 residues. Deletions cut 2 bases from V and 0 bases from J, with 11 bases between. Germline assignment: CDR1 SEHNR and CDR2 FQNEAQ (reference sequence). This chain's CDR3 is CASSLMGRPSGNTIYF. CDR3 bases: TGTGCCAGCAGCTTAATGGGCAGACCCTCTGGAAACACCATATATTTT.

This clone came up once. CDR3 sequence: CASSLDWSSYNEQFF. The CDR3 nucleotides read TGTGCCAGCAGCTTGGACTGGAGCTCCTACAATGAGCAGTTCTTC. The V and J genes are TRBV5-4 and TRBJ2-1, with no clear D. V dropped 0 bases and J dropped 0 bases, with 7 bases sitting between them. Germline V gene lookup returns CDR1 SGHNT and CDR2 YYREEE (reference sequence). This CDR3 is 15 amino acids long.

This chain connects TRBV6-5 to TRBJ2-7; tentative D call: TRBD2 (5 bases). Between the trimmed V and J ends, which lost 7 bases and 0 bases, there was a span of 13 bases. Germline assignment: CDR1 MNHEY and CDR2 SVGAGI. CDR3 length: 14 amino acids. In DNA, the CDR3 is TGTGCCAGCATAAGTAGAGGGAACTCCTACGAGCAGTACTTC. It translates to CASISRGNSYEQYF.

The CDR3 here is CAAAKGGGVPYEQYF. The CDR3 DNA is TGTGCCGCAGCCAAGGGGGGAGGGGTTCCCTACGAGCAGTACTTC. The J gene is TRBJ2-7, the V gene TRBV6-5; the D gene is possibly TRBD2 (7 bases). CDR1 and CDR2 (germline): MNHEY, SVGAGI. CDR3 length: 15 amino acids. V was trimmed by 11 bases and J by 2 bases, leaving 22 bases between them.

The chain couples TRBV7-8 to TRBJ1-6; perhaps TRBD1 as D (6 bases). The germline CDR1 and CDR2 sequences are SGHVS and FQNEAQ. There are 18 residues in the CDR3. V lost 5 bases, J lost 0 bases, and 17 bases lay in between. The DNA for the CDR3 is TGTGCCAGCAGCCAAGGTCCAGGGGAAAGCTCCTATAATTCACCCCTCCACTTT. Its translation: CASSQGPGESSYNSPLHF. Full variable domain (outside the CDR3, taken from reference TRBV7-8 and TRBJ1-6): GAGVSQSPRYKVAKRGQDVALRCDPISGHVSLFWYQQALGQGPEFLTYFQNEAQLDKSGLPSDRFFAERPEGSVSTLKIQRTQQEDSAVYLCASSQGPGESSYNSPLHFGNGTRLTVT.

The chain is built from TRBV24-1 and TRBJ1-6; D possibly corresponds to TRBD1 (6 bases). This CDR3 spans 19 amino acids. V lost 0 bases to trimming and J lost 10 bases, with 24 bases between them. Germline V CDR1 and CDR2: KGHDR, SFDVKD. The CDR3 DNA is TGTGCCACCAGTGATTTGCTCCGGGACATGAGGGGTGTTGGGTCACCCCTCCACTTT. Protein: CATSDLLRDMRGVGSPLHF.

The rearrangement joins TRBV6-2 or TRBV6-3 to TRBJ2-1; 7 nucleotides line up with TRBD1. J lost 3 bases, V lost 2 bases, and 1 base had no gene match. The germline V gene encodes CDR1 MNHEY and CDR2 SVGEGT. The CDR3 runs 14 residues. Written as DNA, the CDR3 is TGTGCCAGCAGTTACGGGACAGTCTACAATGAGCAGTTCTTC. Translated: CASSYGTVYNEQFF.

This sequence joins TRBV27 and TRBJ1-6, with D tentatively TRBD1 (6 bases). V was trimmed by 3 bases and J by 0 bases, leaving 18 bases between them. The CDR3 consists of 19 residues. The germline gives CDR1 MNHEY, CDR2 SMNVEV (reference sequence). In DNA form, the CDR3 reads TGTGCCAGCAGTTTTGGGGGCGCAAGAGGTGGCTCCTATAATTCACCCCTCCACTTT. Its translation: CASSFGGARGGSYNSPLHF.

This clone appeared once. This rearrangement joins TRBV9 to TRBJ1-3; a possible D gene is TRBD1 (6 bases). Germline CDR1 and CDR2: SGDLS and YYNGEE. The ends were cut back, 2 bases at V and 3 bases at J, with 15 bases in the middle. CDR3 length: 16 amino acids. DNA for the CDR3: TGTGCCAGCAGCGTTTTCGACAGGTCCGATGGAAACACCATATATTTT. Amino acids: CASSVFDRSDGNTIYF.

The rearrangement links TRBV3-1 (or the pseudogene TRBV3-2) to TRBJ1-2; 7 bases match TRBD1. The CDR3 loop spans 14 amino acids. The V segment lost 6 bases and the J segment 0 bases; nucleotides outside the gene matches: 4. The germline V gene has CDR1 LGHDT and CDR2 YNNKEL (reference sequence). CDR3 DNA: TGTGCCAGCAGTCGGGACAGAGCTAACTATGGCTACACCTTC. This gives the protein CASSRDRANYGYTF.

The chain recombines TRBV7-6 with TRBJ2-3; D is uncertain. The germline CDR1 and CDR2 sequences are SGHVS and FNYEAQ. The CDR3 totals 13 residues. Deletions cut 1 base from V and 1 base from J, with 3 bases between. The CDR3 is CASSLGGTDTQYF. In DNA form, the CDR3 reads TGTGCCAGCAGCTTAGGCGGCACAGATACGCAGTATTTT.

The CDR3, as DNA: TGCGCCAGCAGCCAAGAAAGGGGGCCGAGGTCACCCCTCCACTTT. It specifies CASSQERGPRSPLHF. The chain uses TRBV4-3 and TRBJ1-6; 7 bases map to TRBD1. This CDR3 region has 15 residues. The germline V gene encodes CDR1 LGHNA and CDR2 YSLEER. V lost 0 bases to trimming and J lost 10 bases; unmatched junction nucleotides: 6.

The V and J genes are TRBV18 and TRBJ2-3, with 11 positions matching TRBD2. The CDR3 runs 16 residues. Trimming took 2 bases from V and 6 from J; bases not matched to a gene: 7. Germline CDR1 KGHSH, CDR2 LQKENI. The CDR3 sequence is CASSPRGTSGSDTQYF. The CDR3 DNA reads as TGTGCCAGCTCACCAAGGGGGACTAGCGGCTCGGATACGCAGTATTTT.

This clone came up a few times. The genes are TRBV19 and TRBJ1-4, with D perhaps matching TRBD1 (6 bases). V was trimmed by 4 bases and J by 0 bases, leaving 9 bases between them. The germline gives CDR1 LNHDA, CDR2 SQIVND (reference sequence). The CDR3 has 15 amino acids. In DNA form, the CDR3 reads TGTGCCAGTAGTAATGGGGGCACAACTAATGAAAAACTGTTTTTT. Protein sequence: CASSNGGTTNEKLFF.

This sequence joins TRBV24-1 and TRBJ1-1; no clear D. V was clipped by 2 bases and J by 0 bases, with 3 bases between them. In germline, CDR1 is KGHDR, CDR2 SFDVKD. The CDR3 has 13 residues. The CDR3 sequence is CATSDSMNTEAFF. The CDR3 coding sequence is TGTGCCACCAGTGATTCCATGAACACTGAAGCTTTCTTT.